The clone carrying this TCR beta chain was counted many times. The time point denotes: pre-sensitization, week 0. As to treatment: therapeutic diphenylcyclopropenone sensitization with weekly scalp DPC. TCRdb processed the RACE reads anew with MiXCR; each CDR3 protein has one entry. The sample has tens of thousands of distinct CDR3 sequences, about 10% seen once; the top ten hold about 6%. The sample is drawn from a study of human T cells and chemical hapten exposure. The sample consisted of whole blood, taken in connection with sensitization to the hapten diphenylcyclopropenone (DPC). The origin of this receptor is a man aged 25-45 years with alopecia areata. Some clones in this sample may be carry-over from other donors' samples.

CDR3 sequence reads: CASGRDRNTGELFF. The CDR3 nucleotides read TGTGCCAGCGGGCGGGACAGGAACACCGGGGAGCTGTTTTTT. This chain joins TRBV7-6 and TRBJ2-2; D perhaps matches TRBD1 (7 bases). This CDR3 region has 14 residues. Looked up from germline, CDR1 is SGHVS and CDR2 is FNYEAQ. Trimming left V 8 bases short and J 1 base short, with 11 bases between. Combining the CDR3 with reference TRBV7-6 and TRBJ2-2 gives the whole variable domain GAGVSQSPRYKVTKRGQDVALRCDPISGHVSLYWYRQALGQGPEFLTYFNYEAQQDKSGLPNDRFSAERPEGSISTLTIQRTEQRDSAMYRCASGRDRNTGELFFGEGSRLTVL.